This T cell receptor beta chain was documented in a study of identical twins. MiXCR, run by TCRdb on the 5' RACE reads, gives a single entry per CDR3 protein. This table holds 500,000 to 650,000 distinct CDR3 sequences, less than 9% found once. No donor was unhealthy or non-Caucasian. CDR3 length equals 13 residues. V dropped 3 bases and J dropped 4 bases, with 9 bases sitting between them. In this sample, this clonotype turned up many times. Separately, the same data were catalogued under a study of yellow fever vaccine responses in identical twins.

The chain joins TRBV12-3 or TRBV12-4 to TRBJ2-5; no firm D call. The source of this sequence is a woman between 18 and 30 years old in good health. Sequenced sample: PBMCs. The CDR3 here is CASSFLFGETQYF. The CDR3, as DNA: TGTGCCAGCAGTTTCTTGTTCGGAGAGACCCAGTACTTC.